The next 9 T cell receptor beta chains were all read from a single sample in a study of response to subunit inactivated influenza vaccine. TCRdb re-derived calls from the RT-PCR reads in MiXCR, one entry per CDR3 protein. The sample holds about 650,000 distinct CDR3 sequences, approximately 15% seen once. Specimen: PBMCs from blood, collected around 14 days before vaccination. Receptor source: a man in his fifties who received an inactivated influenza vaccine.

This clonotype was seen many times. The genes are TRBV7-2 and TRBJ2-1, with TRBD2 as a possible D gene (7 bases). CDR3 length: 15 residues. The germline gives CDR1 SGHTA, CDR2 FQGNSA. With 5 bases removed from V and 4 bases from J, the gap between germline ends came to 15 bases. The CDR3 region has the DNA TGTGCCAGCAGCCCTAGCGGTGGGACATACAATGAGCAGTTCTTC. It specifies CASSPSGGTYNEQFF.

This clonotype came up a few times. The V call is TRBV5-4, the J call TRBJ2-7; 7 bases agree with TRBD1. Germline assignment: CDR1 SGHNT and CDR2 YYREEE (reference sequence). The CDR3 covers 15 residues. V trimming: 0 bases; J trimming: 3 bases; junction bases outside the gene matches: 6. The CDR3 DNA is TGTGCCAGCAGCTTGGCCCCAGGGGGTATCTACGAGCAGTACTTC. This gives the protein CASSLAPGGIYEQYF.

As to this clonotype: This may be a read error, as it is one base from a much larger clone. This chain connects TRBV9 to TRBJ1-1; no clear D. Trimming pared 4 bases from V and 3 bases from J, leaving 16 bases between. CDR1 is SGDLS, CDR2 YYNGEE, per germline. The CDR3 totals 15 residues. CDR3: CASSSHSAQDTEAFF. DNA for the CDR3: TGTGCCAGCAGCTCCCACAGCGCCCAAGACACTGAAGCTTTCTTT.

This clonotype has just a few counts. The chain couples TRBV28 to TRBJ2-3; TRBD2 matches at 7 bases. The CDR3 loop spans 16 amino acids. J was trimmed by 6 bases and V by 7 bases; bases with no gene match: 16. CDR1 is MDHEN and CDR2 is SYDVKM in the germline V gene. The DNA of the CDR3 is TGTGCCAGCACTGCCCCGAGCGGGGATGTGAAGGATACGCAGTATTTT. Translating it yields CASTAPSGDVKDTQYF.

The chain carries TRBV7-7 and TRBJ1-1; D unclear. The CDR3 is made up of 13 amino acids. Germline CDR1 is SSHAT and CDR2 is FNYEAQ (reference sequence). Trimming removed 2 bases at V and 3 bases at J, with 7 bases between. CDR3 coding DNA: TGTGCCAGCAGCTTAAGACTTGACACTGAAGCTTTCTTT. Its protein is CASSLRLDTEAFF.

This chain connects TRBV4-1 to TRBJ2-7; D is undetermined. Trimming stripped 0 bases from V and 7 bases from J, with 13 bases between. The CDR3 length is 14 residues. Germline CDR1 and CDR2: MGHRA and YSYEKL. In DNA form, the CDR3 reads TGCGCCAGCAGCCAAGACCGGGTGACGAAAGAGCAGTACTTC. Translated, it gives CASSQDRVTKEQYF.

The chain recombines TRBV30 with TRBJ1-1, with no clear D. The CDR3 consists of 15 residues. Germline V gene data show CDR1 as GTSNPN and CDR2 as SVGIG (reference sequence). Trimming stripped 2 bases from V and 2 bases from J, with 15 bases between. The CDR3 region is CAWSLEGKSNTEAFF. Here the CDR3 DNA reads TGTGCCTGGAGTTTGGAGGGAAAGTCTAACACTGAAGCTTTCTTT.

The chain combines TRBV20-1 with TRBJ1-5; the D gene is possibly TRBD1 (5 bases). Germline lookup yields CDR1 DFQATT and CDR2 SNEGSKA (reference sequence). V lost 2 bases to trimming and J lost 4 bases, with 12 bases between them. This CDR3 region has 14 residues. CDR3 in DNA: TGCAGTGCTAGACTTCTACGGGGGAATCAGCCCCAGCATTTT. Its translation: CSARLLRGNQPQHF.

CDR3 amino acids: CASRARLAGTGELFF. The CDR3 nucleotides read TGTGCCAGCAGAGCTAGACTAGCGGGCACCGGGGAGCTGTTTTTT. The rearrangement uses TRBV12-3 or TRBV12-4 and TRBJ2-2; 10 nucleotides align to TRBD2. The trim removed 6 bases at V and 4 bases at J, leaving 5 bases unmatched. CDR3 size: 15 residues.